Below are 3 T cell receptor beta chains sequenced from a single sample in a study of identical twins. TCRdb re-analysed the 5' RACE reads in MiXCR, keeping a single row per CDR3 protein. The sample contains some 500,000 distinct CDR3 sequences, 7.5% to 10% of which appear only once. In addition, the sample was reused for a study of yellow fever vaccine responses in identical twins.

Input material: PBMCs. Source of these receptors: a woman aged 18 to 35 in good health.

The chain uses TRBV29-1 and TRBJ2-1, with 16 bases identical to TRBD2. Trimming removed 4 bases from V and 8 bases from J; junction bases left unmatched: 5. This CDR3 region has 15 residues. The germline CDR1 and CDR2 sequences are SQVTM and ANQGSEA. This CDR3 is CSVGGLAGGPHEQFF. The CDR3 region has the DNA TGCAGCGTTGGGGGACTAGCGGGAGGGCCCCATGAGCAGTTCTTC.

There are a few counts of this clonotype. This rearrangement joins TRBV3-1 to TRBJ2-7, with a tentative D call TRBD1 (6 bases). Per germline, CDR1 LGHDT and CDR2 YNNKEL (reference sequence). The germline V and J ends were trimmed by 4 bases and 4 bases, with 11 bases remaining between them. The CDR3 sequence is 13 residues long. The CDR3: CASSPDTGYEQYF. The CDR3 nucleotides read TGTGCCAGCAGCCCTGATACAGGGTACGAGCAGTACTTC.

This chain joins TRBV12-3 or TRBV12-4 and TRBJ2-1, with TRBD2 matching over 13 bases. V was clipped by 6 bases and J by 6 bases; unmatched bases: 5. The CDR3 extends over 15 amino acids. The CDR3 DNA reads TGTGCCAGCAGGGGGGGGACTAGCGGGGTCAATGAGCAGTTCTTC. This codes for CASRGGTSGVNEQFF.